The 20 T cell receptor beta chains listed next were all sequenced from one sample in a study of T cells in women clearing cervical HPV infection. Libraries were prepared by immunoSEQ multiplex PCR; TCRdb keeps only in-frame clonotypes and omits some of them. The sample holds about 39,000 clones. The sample taken for sequencing was blood buffy coat. The receptors originated from a woman aged 18 to 75 with a cervical HPV16 infection that either progressed to CIN3+ or cleared (not recorded which).

Comments on this clone: The read terminates 3 residues ahead of where the CDR3 ends, so the germline J gene completes it. This chain links TRBV5-1 with TRBJ1-6; no clear D gene. Trimming shortened V by 0 bases and J by 8 bases, and 9 bases separated the two germline ends. From germline, CDR1 is SGHRS and CDR2 YFSETQ. This CDR3 is 14 amino acids long. CDR3 DNA (partial): TGCGCCAGCAGCTTGGAGGGTGAGGATTCACCC. It specifies CASSLEGEDSP. The complete CDR3 reads CASSLEGEDSPLHF.

This clone registers medium-sized by frequency. The read ends 3 residues shy of where the CDR3 ends; the end is completed using the germline J gene. The V call is TRBV19, the J call TRBJ2-6, with D tentatively TRBD2 (5 bases). The V end was cut by 5 bases, the J end by 4 bases, with 15 bases between. The CDR3 is made up of 16 amino acids. CDR1 and CDR2 from the germline V gene are LNHDA and SQIVND (reference sequence). CDR3 loop: CASSGGGASGANVLTF. The part of the CDR3 DNA that was read is TGTGCCAGTAGTGGAGGCGGCGCTTCAGGGGCCAACGTC.

Concerning this clone: Read data end 3 residues before the CDR3 end; the end is taken from the germline J gene. V usage is TRBV18 and J usage is TRBJ1-2; tentatively, D is TRBD1 (6 bases). Germline CDR1 and CDR2: KGHSH and LQKENI. The CDR3 extends over 16 amino acids. The CDR3 bases that were read are TGTGCCAGCTCACCGCGGACAGAGGTCCCCAAAAACATC. Encoded protein: CASSPRTEVPKNI. From start to end, the CDR3 is CASSPRTEVPKNIYTF.

On this clone itself: The CDR3 extends 3 residues past the end of the read, so its final part is completed from the germline J gene. The chain joins TRBV19 to TRBJ1-1; no reliable D call. V lost 7 bases and J lost 4, with 16 bases in between. The CDR3 runs to 14 residues. Germline CDR1 reads LNHDA; CDR2 reads SQIVND (reference sequence). CDR3 protein: CASIVAEWGTEAFF. Incomplete CDR3 DNA: TGTGCCAGTATCGTAGCGGAGTGGGGCACTGAA.

The CDR3 DNA, read in part, is TGTGCCAGCTCCCCGGGCGAGCAGGGAGGCGCA. Translation gives CASSPGEQGGA. The CDR3 as a whole reads CASSPGEQGGAAFF. V is TRBV18 and J is TRBJ1-1; the D gene is possibly TRBD1 (5 bases). From the germline J gene comes the end of the CDR3, since the read stops 3 residues before it. The CDR3 extends over 14 amino acids. Germline lookup yields CDR1 KGHSH and CDR2 LQKENI.

In regard to this clone: The read terminates 3 residues ahead of where the CDR3 ends, so the germline J gene completes it. The V call is TRBV5-1, the J call TRBJ2-7, with 15 nucleotides matching TRBD2. The junction had 4 bases not matched to a gene; V was cut back by 3 bases and J by 6 bases. The CDR3 sequence is 15 residues long. Germline lookup yields CDR1 SGHRS and CDR2 YFSETQ. The CDR3 loop is CASSWTSGGESEQYF. The part of the CDR3 DNA that was read is TGCGCCAGCAGCTGGACTAGCGGGGGGGAGTCCGAG.

Points on this clone: The read gets to within 3 residues of the CDR3 end, and the germline J gene fills in the rest. The genes are TRBV13 and TRBJ1-3; perhaps TRBD1 as D (6 bases). Trimming cost V 5 bases and J 2 bases, with 7 bases left between them. CDR1 is PRHDT and CDR2 is FYEKMQ in the germline V gene (reference sequence). The CDR3 runs to 13 residues. CDR3 protein: CASSHRAGNTIYF. CDR3 DNA, as far as it was read: TGTGCCAGCAGCCACAGGGCTGGAAACACC.

Remarks on this clone: The read ends 3 residues shy of where the CDR3 ends; the end is completed using the germline J gene. The chain couples TRBV29-1 to TRBJ1-2; D is possibly TRBD1 (6 bases). CDR1 is SQVTM and CDR2 is ANQGSEA in the germline V gene. V was trimmed by 1 base and J by 4 bases, leaving 7 bases between them. The CDR3 sequence is 12 residues long. CDR3 DNA (partial): TGCAGCGTTGAAGGGACAGCCTATGGC. As protein: CSVEGTAYG. The full CDR3 protein is CSVEGTAYGYTF. Complete variable domain (other parts from reference TRBV29-1 and TRBJ1-2): SAVISQKPSRDICQRGTSLTIQCQVDSQVTMMFWYRQQPGQSLTLIATANQGSEATYESGFVIDKFPISRPNLTFSTLTVSNMSPEDSSIYLCSVEGTAYGYTFGSGTRLTVV.

On this clone itself: The missing CDR3 end, 3 residues past where the read stops, is filled in from the germline J gene. V gene TRBV7-2 combines with J gene TRBJ1-2; D unresolved. The CDR3 consists of 15 residues. Germline CDR1 SGHTA, CDR2 FQGNSA. CDR3: CASSQPSGESDTYTF. The sequenced CDR3 bases are TGTGCCAGCAGCCAGCCGTCCGGGGAGTCAGATACC.

As regards this clone: With the read ending 3 residues before the CDR3 end, the germline J gene is used to fill in that end. The rearrangement uses TRBV12-3 or TRBV12-4 and TRBJ1-2; TRBD1 is a possible D gene (6 bases). The germline V and J ends were trimmed by 8 bases and 5 bases, with 18 bases remaining between them. The CDR3 is 14 residues long. CDR3 region: CASAPDSLGYGYTF. The DNA read from the CDR3 is TGTGCCAGCGCCCCGGACAGCTTGGGGTATGGC.

With respect to this clone: The read is 3 residues too short to cover the CDR3 end, so that end is filled in from the germline J gene. The gene calls are TRBV6-4 and TRBJ2-1; 12 positions match TRBD2. Germline CDR1 reads MRHNA; CDR2 reads SNTAGT. The junction had 4 bases not matched to a gene; V was cut back by 5 bases and J by 8 bases. There are 14 residues in the CDR3. The sequenced CDR3 bases are TGTGCCAGCAGTCGACTAGCGGGGGACGATGAG. Translation gives CASSRLAGDDE. The whole CDR3 sequence is CASSRLAGDDEQFF.

With respect to this clone: From the germline J gene comes the end of the CDR3, since the read stops 3 residues before it. The V gene is TRBV5-1, the J gene TRBJ1-6; 9 bases line up with TRBD1. The length of the CDR3 is 17 residues. Germline trimming cut 4 bases from V and 9 bases from J; bases unmatched to any gene: 14. Germline values: CDR1 SGHRS, CDR2 YFSETQ. CDR3 in amino acids: CASSLVTTGQGSSPLHF. CDR3 DNA, as far as it was read: TGCGCCAGCAGCCTAGTTACCACGGGACAGGGAAGTTCACCC.

Remarks on this clone: The CDR3 is cut off 3 residues early in the read; its end comes from the germline J gene. This sequence joins TRBV5-1 and TRBJ1-1; no clear D gene. Per germline, CDR1 SGHRS and CDR2 YFSETQ. With 0 bases removed from V and 7 bases from J, the gap between germline ends came to 13 bases. The CDR3 totals 14 residues. CDR3 residues: CASSLERGTHEAFF. The CDR3 DNA, read in part, is TGCGCCAGCAGCTTGGAGCGCGGCACCCATGAA.

Concerning this clone: The read gets to within 3 residues of the CDR3 end, and the germline J gene fills in the rest. The rearrangement links TRBV28 to TRBJ2-1; 8 bases fit TRBD1. V dropped 8 bases and J dropped 4; count of bases not matched to a gene: 10. This CDR3 has 15 residues. In germline, CDR1 is MDHEN, CDR2 SYDVKM. CDR3 region: CASRARGTGYNEQFF. Partial CDR3 DNA: TGTGCCAGCCGAGCTAGGGGGACAGGTTACAATGAG.

As concerns this clone: Read data end 3 residues before the CDR3 end; the end is taken from the germline J gene. The chain carries TRBV7-2 and TRBJ2-3, with 8 nucleotides matching TRBD1. Germline V gives CDR1 SGHTA, CDR2 FQGNSA. The CDR3 spans 14 residues. CDR3 in amino acids: CASSSGGTRQPQYF. The DNA read from the CDR3 is TGTGCCAGCAGCTCAGGGGGCACGCGTCAGCCG.

Concerning this clone: The CDR3 end lies 3 residues beyond the end of the read and is filled in from the germline J gene. The rearrangement joins TRBV5-1 to TRBJ2-1; tentative D call: TRBD1 (5 bases). Germline CDR1 is SGHRS and CDR2 is YFSETQ. Trimming stripped 1 base from V and 6 bases from J, with 20 bases between. The CDR3 covers 17 residues. The sequenced part of the CDR3 DNA is TGCGCCAGCAGCTTGTGGGGTGCTGACAGACCCCCCAATGAG. This codes for CASSLWGADRPPNE. In full, the CDR3 reads CASSLWGADRPPNEQFF.

Turning to this clone: The CDR3 end falls 3 residues outside the read, so it is completed with the germline J gene. The rearrangement joins TRBV2 to TRBJ2-3, with D possibly TRBD1 on 5 matching bases. V was trimmed by 3 bases and J by 4 bases, leaving 11 bases between them. CDR1 SNHLY and CDR2 FYNNEI come from the germline V gene. The CDR3 extends over 14 amino acids. The CDR3 bases that were read are TGTGCCAGCAGTGAGCAGTTAGGGGCAGATACG. Translating it yields CASSEQLGADT. The whole CDR3 is CASSEQLGADTQYF. Based on the CDR3 plus reference TRBV2 and TRBJ2-3, the full variable domain is EPEVTQTPSHQVTQMGQEVILRCVPISNHLYFYWYRQILGQKVEFLVSFYNNEISEKSEIFDDQFSVERPDGSNFTLKIRSTKLEDSAMYFCASSEQLGADTQYFGPGTRLTVL.

With respect to this clone: The read gets to within 3 residues of the CDR3 end, and the germline J gene fills in the rest. The chain combines TRBV5-6 with TRBJ1-1, with a possible D match to TRBD1 (6 bases). The CDR3 sequence is 15 residues long. Trimming cost V 1 base and J 4 bases, with 14 bases left between them. The germline V gene encodes CDR1 SGHDT and CDR2 YYEEEE. The CDR3 here is CASSLWRGGRTEAFF. The CDR3 bases that were read are TGTGCCAGCAGCTTGTGGAGGGGGGGGCGCACTGAA.

A word on this clone: The sequence runs out 3 residues before the end of the CDR3; the remainder is reconstructed from the germline J gene. The genes are TRBV20-1 and TRBJ2-3; 9 bases line up with TRBD2. Trimming cost V 3 bases and J 5 bases; bases outside gene matches: 6. CDR1 and CDR2 (germline): DFQATT, SNEGSKA (reference sequence). The length of the CDR3 is 14 residues. The chain's CDR3 is CSASWREGGDTQYF. The sequenced CDR3 bases are TGCAGTGCTAGTTGGCGGGAGGGAGGAGATACG.

A note on this clone: The read terminates 3 residues before the CDR3 end, so the remaining end is supplied by the germline J gene. This rearrangement joins TRBV10-3 to TRBJ1-5; D gene ambiguous. CDR3 length equals 14 residues. Between the trimmed V and J ends, which lost 3 bases and 5 bases, there was a span of 11 bases. Germline CDR1 reads ENHRY; CDR2 reads SYGVKD. CDR3 sequence reads: CAISERATDQPQHF. The sequenced CDR3 bases are TGTGCCATCAGTGAAAGGGCAACAGATCAGCCC.